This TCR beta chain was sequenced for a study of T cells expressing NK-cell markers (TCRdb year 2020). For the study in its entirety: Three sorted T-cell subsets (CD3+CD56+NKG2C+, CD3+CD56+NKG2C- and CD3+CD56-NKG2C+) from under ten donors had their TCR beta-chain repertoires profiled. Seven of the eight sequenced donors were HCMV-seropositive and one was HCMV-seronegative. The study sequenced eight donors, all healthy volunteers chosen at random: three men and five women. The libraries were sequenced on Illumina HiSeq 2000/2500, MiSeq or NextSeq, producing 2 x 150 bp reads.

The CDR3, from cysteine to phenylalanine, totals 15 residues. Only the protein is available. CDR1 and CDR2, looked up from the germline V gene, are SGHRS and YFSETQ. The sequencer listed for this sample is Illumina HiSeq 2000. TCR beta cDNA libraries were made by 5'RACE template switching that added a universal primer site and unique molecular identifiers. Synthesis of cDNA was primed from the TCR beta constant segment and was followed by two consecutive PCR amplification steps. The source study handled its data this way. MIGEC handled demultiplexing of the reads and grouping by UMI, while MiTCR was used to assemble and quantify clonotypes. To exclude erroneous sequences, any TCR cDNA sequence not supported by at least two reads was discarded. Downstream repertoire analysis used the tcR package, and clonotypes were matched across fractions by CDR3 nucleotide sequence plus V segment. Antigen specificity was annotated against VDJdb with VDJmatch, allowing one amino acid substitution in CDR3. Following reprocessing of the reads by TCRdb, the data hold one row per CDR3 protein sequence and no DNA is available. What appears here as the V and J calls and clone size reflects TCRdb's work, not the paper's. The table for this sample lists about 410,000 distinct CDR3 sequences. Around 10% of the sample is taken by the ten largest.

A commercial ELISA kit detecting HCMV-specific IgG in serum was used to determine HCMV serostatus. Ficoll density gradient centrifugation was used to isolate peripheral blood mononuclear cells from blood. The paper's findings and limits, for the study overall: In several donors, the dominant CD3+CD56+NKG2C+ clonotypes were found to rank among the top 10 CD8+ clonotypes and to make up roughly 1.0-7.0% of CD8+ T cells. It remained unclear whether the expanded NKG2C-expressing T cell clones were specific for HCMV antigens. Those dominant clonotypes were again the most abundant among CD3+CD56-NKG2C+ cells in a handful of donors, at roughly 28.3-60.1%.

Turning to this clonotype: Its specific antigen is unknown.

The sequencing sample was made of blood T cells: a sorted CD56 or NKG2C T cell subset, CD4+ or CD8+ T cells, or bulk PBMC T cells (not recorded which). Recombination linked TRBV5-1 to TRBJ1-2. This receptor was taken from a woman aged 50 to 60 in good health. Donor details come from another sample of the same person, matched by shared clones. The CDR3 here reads CASSLDLASLYGYTF.